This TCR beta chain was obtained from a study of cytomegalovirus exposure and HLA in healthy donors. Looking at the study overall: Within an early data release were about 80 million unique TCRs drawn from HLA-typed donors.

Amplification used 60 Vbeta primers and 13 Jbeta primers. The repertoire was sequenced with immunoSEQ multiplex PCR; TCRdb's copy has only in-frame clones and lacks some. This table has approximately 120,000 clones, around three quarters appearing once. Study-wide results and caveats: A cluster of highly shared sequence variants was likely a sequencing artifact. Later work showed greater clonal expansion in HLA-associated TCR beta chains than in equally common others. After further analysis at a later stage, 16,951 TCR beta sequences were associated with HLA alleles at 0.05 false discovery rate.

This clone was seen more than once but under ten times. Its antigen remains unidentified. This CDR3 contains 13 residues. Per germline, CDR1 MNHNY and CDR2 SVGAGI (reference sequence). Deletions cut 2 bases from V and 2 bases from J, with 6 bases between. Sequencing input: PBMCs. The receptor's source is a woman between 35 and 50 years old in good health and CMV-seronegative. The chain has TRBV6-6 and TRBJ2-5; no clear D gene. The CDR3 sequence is CASSYEAQETQYF. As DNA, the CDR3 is TGTGCCAGCAGTTACGAGGCACAAGAGACCCAGTACTTC.